This TCR beta chain was identified in a study of blood T cells in healthy people across ages. With a J-beta primer mix and a sample-barcoded 5' primer, a second PCR ran about 7 to 11 cycles. One entry per CDR3 protein results from TCRdb running MiXCR on the 5' RACE reads. The sample has fewer than 1.5 million distinct CDR3 sequences, approximately 40% seen once; the top ten hold approximately 7.9%. The CDR3 has 14 residues. The germline CDR1 and CDR2 sequences are DFQATT and SNEGSKA (reference sequence). V was clipped by 6 bases and J by 5 bases, with 16 bases between them. This clonotype originated in a woman aged 18 to 35 in good health. The chain uses TRBV20-1 and TRBJ1-4; D is uncertain. The sequenced sample consisted of blood. The CDR3 region has the DNA TGCAGTGCACCTATACAGTACCCAAATGAAAAACTGTTTTTT. This gives the protein CSAPIQYPNEKLFF.